This TCR beta chain is drawn from a study of T cell therapy after organ transplantation. Only one count was recorded for this clone. The antigen remains undetermined. Deletions cut 6 bases from V and 6 bases from J, with 13 bases between. The CDR3 contains 13 residues. Germline V lookup: CDR1 SGHNT, CDR2 YYREEE (reference sequence). As to time point: 4-8 weeks after completion of therapy. This table comes from immunoSEQ multiplex PCR, and its TCRdb copy is limited to in-frame clones, with some not included. The sample consists of about 19,000 clones, about four fifths of them appearing once. The origin of this receptor is a human patient who had received a solid organ transplant and had CMV disease. Some T cells may be transferred from the graft donor. The V and J genes are TRBV5-4 and TRBJ2-1; D uncertain. Sequenced material: CD8+ T cells from blood, taken after autologous CMV-specific T cell therapy. The CDR3, as DNA: TGTGCCAGCACCCTCGACGAAATCAATGAGCAGTTCTTC. Protein: CASTLDEINEQFF.